The text below deals with one T cell receptor (beta chain). Its antigen is unidentified. A much larger clone is a single base away; this may be a read error. CDR1 and CDR2 (germline): DFQATT, SNEGSKA (reference sequence). This CDR3 has 12 residues. The source of the sample is a study of T cells in Graves' hyperthyroidism and ophthalmopathy. Study details: Prior to any treatment, at the point of initial diagnosis, peripheral blood was collected.

Whole-study findings and limits: From stable hyperthyroidism, ophthalmopathy was set apart by a 13 V-J model.

Uncontrolled infection, other autoimmune disease, pregnancy or lactation led to exclusion. The study based diagnoses on clinical symptoms, serum thyroxine and TRAb, thyroid ultrasound and orbital computed tomography. Template material for amplifying TCR beta CDR3 regions consisted of RNA transcripts. TCR CDR3 underwent first-round RT-PCR with the HTBI primer set. TCRdb independently ran MiXCR on the multiplex PCR reads; one entry per CDR3 protein. Of about 400,000 distinct CDR3 sequences detected, approximately 14% appear once; the ten largest clones hold about 30%. Sequencing used blood. The rearrangement links TRBV20-1 to TRBJ2-7; the match to TRBD1 covers 9 bases. The receptor was derived from a woman in her late teens or twenties with Graves' hyperthyroidism that later progressed to Graves' ophthalmopathy. Here the CDR3 reads CRVTGGEYEQCF. CDR3 nucleotides: TGCAGGGTCACAGGGGGCGAGTACGAGCAGTGCTTC.